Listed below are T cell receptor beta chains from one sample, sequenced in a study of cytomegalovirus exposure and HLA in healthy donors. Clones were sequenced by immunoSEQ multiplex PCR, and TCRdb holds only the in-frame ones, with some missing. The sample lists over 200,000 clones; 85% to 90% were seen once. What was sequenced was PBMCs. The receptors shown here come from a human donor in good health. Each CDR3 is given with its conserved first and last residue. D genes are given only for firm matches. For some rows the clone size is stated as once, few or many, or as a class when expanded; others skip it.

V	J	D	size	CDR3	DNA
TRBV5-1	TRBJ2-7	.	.	CASSLFVARLSYEQYF	TGCGCCAGCAGCTTGTTTGTAGCTCGACTCTCCTACGAGCAGTACTTC
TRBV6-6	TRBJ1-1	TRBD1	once	CASSPGTGYTEAFF	TGTGCCAGCAGTCCCGGGACAGGGTACACTGAAGCTTTCTTT
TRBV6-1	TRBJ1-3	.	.	CASSASGRDTIYF	TGTGCCAGCAGTGCGTCAGGGAGGGACACCATATATTTT
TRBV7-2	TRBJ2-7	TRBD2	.	CASSSQAGRHHEQYF	TGTGCCAGCAGCTCCCAAGCGGGACGCCACCACGAGCAGTACTTC
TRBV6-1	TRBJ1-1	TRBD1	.	CASSEQGDTEAFF	TGTGCCAGCAGTGAACAGGGGGACACTGAAGCTTTCTTT
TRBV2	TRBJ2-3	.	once	CASMFTSTDTQYF	TGTGCCAGCATGTTTACTAGCACAGATACGCAGTATTTT
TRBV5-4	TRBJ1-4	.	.	CASSLAGVSGEKLFF	TGTGCCAGCAGCTTGGCCGGGGTCTCGGGTGAAAAACTGTTTTTT
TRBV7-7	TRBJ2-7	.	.	CASSLAGGREQYF	TGTGCTAGCAGCTTAGCCGGAGGGAGGGAGCAGTACTTC
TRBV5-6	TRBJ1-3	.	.	CASSLAGAGAIYF	TGTGCCAGCAGCTTGGCCGGTGCGGGCGCCATATATTTT
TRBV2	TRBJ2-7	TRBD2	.	CASSDQRDSREQYF	TGTGCCAGCAGTGATCAGCGGGATTCTCGGGAGCAGTACTTC
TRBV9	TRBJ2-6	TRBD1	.	CASSVGQGASGANVLTF	TGTGCCAGCAGCGTGGGACAGGGGGCGTCTGGGGCCAACGTCCTGACTTTC
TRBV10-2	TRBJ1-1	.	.	CASSVGGNTEAFF	TGCGCCAGCAGCGTCGGGGGGAACACTGAAGCTTTCTTT
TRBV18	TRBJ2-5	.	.	CASSPGGAETQYF	TGTGCCAGCTCACCTGGGGGGGCAGAGACCCAGTACTTC
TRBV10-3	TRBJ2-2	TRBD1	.	CATWDRDGGGELFF	TGTGCCACGTGGGACAGGGATGGAGGCGGGGAGCTGTTTTTT
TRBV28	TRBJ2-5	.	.	CASSSRDRGETQYF	TGTGCCAGCAGTAGTCGGGATCGTGGAGAGACCCAGTACTTC
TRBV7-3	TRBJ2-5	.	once	CASSLIGSSGETQYF	TGTGCCAGCAGCTTAATCGGGTCCTCCGGGGAGACCCAGTACTTC
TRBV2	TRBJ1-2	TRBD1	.	CASRIQGAGGYTF	TGTGCCAGCAGAATACAGGGGGCGGGTGGCTACACCTTC
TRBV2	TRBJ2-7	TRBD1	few	CASTTGPYEQYF	TGTGCCAGCACGACAGGGCCCTACGAGCAGTACTTC